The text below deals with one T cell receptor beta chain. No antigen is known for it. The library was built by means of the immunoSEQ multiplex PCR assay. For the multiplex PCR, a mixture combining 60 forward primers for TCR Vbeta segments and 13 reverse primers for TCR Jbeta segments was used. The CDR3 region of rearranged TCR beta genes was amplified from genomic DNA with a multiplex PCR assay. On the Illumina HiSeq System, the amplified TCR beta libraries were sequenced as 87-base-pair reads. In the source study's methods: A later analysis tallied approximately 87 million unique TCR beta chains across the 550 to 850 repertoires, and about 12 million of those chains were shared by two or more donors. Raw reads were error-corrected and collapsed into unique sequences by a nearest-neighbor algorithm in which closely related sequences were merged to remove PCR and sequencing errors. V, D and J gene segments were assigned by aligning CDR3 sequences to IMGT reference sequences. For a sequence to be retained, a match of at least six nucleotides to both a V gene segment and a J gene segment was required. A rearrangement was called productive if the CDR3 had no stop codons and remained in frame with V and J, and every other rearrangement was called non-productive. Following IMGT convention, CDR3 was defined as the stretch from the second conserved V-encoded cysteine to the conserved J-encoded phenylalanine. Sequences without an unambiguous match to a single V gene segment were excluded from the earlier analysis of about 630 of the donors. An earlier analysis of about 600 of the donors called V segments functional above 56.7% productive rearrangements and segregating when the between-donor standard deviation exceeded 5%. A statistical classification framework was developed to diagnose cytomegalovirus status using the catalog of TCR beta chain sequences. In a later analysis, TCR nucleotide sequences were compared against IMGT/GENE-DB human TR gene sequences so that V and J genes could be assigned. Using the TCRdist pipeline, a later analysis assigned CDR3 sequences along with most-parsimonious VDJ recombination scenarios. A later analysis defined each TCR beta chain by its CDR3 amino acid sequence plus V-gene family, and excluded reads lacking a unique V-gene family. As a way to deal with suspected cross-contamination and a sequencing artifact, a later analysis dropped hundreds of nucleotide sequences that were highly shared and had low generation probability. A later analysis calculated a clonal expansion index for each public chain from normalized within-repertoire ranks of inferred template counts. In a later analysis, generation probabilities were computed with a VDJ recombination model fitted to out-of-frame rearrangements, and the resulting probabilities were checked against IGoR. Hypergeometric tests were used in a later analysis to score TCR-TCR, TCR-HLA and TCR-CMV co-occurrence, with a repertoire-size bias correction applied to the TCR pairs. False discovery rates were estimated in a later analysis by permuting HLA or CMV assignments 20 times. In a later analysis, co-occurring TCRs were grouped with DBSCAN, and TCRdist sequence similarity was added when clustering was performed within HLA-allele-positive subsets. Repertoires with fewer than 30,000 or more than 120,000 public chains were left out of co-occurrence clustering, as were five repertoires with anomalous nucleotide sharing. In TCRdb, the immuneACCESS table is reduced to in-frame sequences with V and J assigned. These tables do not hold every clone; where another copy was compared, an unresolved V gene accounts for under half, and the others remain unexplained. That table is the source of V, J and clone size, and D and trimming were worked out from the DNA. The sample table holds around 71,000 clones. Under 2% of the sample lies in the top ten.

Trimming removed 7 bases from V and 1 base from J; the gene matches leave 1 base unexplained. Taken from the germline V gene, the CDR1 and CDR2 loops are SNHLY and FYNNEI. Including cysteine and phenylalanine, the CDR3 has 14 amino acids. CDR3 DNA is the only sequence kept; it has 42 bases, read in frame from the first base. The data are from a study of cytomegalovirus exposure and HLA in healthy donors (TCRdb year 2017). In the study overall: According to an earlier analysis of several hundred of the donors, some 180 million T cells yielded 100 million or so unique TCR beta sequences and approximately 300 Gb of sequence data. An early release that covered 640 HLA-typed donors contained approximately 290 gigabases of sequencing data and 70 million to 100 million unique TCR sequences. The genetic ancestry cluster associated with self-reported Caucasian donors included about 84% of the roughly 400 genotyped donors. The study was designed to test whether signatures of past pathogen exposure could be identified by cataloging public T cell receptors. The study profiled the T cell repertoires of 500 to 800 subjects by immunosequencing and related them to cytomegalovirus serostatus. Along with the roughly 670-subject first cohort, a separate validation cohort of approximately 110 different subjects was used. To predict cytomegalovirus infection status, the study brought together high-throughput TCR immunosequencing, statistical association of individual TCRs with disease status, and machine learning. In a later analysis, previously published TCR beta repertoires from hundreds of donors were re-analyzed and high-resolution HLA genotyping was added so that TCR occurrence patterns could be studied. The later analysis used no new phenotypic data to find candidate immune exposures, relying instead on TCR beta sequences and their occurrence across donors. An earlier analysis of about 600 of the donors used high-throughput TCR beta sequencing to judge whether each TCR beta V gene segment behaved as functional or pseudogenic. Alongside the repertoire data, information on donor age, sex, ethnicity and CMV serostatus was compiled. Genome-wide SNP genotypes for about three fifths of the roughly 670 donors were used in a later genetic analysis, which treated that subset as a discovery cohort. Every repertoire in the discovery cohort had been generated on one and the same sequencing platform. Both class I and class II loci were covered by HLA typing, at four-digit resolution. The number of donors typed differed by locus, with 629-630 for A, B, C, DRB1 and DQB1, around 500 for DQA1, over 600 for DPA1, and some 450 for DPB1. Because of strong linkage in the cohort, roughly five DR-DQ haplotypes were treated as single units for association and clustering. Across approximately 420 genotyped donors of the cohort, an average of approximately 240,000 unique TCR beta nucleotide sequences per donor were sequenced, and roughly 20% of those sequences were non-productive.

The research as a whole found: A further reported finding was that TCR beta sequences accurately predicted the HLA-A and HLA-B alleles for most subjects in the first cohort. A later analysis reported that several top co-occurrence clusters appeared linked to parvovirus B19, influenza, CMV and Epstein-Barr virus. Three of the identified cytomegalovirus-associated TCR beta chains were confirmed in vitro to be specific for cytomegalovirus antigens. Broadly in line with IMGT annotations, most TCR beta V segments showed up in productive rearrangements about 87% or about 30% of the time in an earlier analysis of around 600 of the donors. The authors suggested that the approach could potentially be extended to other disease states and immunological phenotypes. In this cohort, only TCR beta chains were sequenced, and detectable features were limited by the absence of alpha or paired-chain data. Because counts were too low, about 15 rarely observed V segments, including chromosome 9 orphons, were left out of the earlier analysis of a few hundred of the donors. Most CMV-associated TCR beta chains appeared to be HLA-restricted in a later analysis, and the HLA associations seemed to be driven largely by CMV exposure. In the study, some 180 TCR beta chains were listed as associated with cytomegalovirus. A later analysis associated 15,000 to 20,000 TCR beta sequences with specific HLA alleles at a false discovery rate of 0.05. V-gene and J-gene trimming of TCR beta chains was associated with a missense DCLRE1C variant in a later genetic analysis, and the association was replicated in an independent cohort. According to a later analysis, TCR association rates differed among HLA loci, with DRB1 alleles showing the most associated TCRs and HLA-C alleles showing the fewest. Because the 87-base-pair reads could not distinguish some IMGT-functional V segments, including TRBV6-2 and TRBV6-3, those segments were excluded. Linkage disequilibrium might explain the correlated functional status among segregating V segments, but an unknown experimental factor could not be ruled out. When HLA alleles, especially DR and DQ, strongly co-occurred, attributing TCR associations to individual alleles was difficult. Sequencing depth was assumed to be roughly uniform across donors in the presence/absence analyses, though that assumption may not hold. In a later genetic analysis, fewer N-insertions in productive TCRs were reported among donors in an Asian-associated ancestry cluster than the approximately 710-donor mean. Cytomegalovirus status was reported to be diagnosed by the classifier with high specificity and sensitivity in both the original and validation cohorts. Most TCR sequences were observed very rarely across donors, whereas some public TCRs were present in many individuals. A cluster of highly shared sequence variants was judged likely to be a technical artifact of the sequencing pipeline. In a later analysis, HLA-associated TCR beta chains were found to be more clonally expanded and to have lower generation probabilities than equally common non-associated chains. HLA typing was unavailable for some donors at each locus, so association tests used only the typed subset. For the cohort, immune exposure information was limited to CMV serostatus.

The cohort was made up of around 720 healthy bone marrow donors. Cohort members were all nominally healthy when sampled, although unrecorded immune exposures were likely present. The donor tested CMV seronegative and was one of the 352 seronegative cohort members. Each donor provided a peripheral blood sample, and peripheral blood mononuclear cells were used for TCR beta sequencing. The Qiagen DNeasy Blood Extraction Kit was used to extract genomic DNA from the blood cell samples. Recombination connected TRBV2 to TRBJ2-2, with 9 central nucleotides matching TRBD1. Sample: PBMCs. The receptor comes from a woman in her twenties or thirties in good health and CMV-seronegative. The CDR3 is CASKGQGNTGELFF. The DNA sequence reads TGTGCCAGCAAGGGACAGGGGAACACCGGGGAGCTGTTTTTT.